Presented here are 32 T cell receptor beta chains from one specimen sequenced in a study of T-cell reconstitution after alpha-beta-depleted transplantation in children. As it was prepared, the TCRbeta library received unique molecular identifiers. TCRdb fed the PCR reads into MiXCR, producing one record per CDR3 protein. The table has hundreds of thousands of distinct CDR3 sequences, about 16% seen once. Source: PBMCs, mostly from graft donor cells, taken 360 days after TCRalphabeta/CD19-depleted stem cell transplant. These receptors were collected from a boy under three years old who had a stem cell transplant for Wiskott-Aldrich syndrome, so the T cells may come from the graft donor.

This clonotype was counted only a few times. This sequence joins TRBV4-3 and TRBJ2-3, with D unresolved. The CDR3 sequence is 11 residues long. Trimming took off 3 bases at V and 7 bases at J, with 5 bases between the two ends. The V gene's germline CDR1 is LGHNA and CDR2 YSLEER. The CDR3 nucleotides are TGCGCCAGCAGCCAGGATCATACGCAGTATTTT. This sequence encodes CASSQDHTQYF.

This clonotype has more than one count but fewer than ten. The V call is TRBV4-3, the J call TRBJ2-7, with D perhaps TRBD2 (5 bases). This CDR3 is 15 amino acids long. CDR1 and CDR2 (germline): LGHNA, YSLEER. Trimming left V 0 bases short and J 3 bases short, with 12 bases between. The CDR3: CASSQDLLADYEQYF. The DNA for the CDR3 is TGCGCCAGCAGCCAAGATCTGCTAGCTGACTACGAGCAGTACTTC.

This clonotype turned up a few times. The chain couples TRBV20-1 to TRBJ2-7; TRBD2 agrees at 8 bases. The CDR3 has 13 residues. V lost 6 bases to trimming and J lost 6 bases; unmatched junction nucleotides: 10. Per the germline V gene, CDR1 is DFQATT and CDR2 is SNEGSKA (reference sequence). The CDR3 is CSARPPAGGEQYF. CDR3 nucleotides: TGCAGTGCCAGACCCCCGGCGGGAGGCGAGCAGTACTTC.

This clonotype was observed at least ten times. CDR3 nucleotide sequence: TGTGCCAGCAGTTACCTCAGGGGCAGAGAGACCCAGTACTTC. As protein: CASSYLRGRETQYF. The chain employs TRBV12-3 or TRBV12-4 and TRBJ2-5; D is perhaps TRBD1 (6 bases). The CDR3 totals 14 residues. Trimming left V 4 bases short and J 4 bases short, with 13 bases between.

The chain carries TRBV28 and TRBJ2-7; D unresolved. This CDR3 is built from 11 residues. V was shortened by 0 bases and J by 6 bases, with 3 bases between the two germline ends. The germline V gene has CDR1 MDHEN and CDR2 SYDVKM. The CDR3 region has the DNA TGTGCCAGCAGTTTATGGAGCGAGCAGTACTTC. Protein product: CASSLWSEQYF.

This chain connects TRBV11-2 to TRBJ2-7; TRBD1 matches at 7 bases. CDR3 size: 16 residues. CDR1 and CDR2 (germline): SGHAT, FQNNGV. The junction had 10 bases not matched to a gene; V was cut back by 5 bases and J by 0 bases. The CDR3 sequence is CASSNKPGQSSYEQYF. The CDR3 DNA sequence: TGTGCCAGCAGCAACAAACCGGGACAGAGCTCCTACGAGCAGTACTTC. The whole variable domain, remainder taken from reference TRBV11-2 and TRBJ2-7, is EAGVAQSPRYKIIEKRQSVAFWCNPISGHATLYWYQQILGQGPKLLIQFQNNGVVDDSQLPKDRFSAERLKGVDSTLKIQPAKLEDSAVYLCASSNKPGQSSYEQYFGPGTRLTVT.

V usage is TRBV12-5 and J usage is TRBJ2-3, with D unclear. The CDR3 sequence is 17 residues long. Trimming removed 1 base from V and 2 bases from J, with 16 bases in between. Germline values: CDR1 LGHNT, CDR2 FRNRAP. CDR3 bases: TGTGCTAGTGGTTTGGCGCACCTAATCGATCCCACAGATACGCAGTATTTT. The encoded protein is CASGLAHLIDPTDTQYF.

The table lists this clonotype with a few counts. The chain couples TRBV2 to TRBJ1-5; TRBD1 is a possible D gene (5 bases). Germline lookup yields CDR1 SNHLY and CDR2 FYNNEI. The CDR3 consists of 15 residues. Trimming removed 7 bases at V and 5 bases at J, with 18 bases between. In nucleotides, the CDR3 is TGTGCCAGCAACCCTGGGGGGGGAATGGATCAGCCCCAGCATTTT. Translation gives CASNPGGGMDQPQHF.

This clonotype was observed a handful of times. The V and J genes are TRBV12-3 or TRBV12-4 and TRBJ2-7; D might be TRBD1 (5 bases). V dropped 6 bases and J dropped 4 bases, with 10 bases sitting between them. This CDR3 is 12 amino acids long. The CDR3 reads CASRGPGYEQYF. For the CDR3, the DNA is TGTGCCAGCAGGGGGCCCGGTTACGAGCAGTACTTC.

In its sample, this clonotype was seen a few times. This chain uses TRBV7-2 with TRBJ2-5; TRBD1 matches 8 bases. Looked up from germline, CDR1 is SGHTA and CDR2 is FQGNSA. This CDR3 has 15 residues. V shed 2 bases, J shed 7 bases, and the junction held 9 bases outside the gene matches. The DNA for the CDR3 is TGTGCCAGCAGCTTATGGGCAGGGGGCCGTGTGACCCAGTACTTC. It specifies CASSLWAGGRVTQYF.

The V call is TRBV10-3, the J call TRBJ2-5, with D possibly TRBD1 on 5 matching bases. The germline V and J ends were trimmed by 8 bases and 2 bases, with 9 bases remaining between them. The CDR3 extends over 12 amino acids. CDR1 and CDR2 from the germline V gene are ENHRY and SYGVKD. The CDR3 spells CAIATVQETQYF. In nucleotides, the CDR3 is TGTGCCATCGCGACAGTACAAGAGACCCAGTACTTC.

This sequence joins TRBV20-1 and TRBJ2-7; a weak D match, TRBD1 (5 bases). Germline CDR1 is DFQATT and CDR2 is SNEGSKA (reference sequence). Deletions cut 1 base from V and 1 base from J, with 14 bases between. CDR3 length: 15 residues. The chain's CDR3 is CSARGQLMNSYEQYF. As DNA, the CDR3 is TGCAGTGCTAGAGGACAGCTTATGAATTCCTACGAGCAGTACTTC.

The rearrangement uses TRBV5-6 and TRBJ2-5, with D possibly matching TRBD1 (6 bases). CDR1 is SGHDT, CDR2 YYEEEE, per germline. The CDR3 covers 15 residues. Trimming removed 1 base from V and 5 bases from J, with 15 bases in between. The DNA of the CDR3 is TGTGCCAGCAGCTTGCCCCGGGACAACGGGGAGACCCAGTACTTC. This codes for CASSLPRDNGETQYF. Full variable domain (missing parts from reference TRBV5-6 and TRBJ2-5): DAGVTQSPTHLIKTRGQQVTLRCSPKSGHDTVSWYQQALGQGPQFIFQYYEEEERQRGNFPDRFSGHQFPNYSSELNVNALLLGDSALYLCASSLPRDNGETQYFGPGTRLLVL.

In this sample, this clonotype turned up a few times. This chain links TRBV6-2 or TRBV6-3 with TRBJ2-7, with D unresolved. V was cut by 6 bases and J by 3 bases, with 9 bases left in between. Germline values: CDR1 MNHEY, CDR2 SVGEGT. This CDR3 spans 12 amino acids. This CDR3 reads CASRTYSYEQYF. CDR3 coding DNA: TGTGCCAGCAGGACCTACAGCTACGAGCAGTACTTC.

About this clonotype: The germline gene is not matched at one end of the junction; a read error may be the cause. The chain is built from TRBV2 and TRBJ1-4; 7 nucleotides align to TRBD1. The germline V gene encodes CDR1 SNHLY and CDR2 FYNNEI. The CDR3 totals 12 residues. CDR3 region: CASSEDYWDRTF. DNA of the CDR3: TGTGCCAGCAGTGAGGACTATTGGGACAGAACCTTT. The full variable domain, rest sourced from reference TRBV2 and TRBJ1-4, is EPEVTQTPSHQVTQMGQEVILRCVPISNHLYFYWYRQILGQKVEFLVSFYNNEISEKSEIFDDQFSVERPDGSNFTLKIRSTKLEDSAMYFCASSEDYWDRTFGSGTQLSVL.

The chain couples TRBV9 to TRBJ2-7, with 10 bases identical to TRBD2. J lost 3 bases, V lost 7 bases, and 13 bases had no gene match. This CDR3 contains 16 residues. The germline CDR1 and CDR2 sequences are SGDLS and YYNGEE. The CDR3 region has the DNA TGTGCCAGCTCCCGAGGGACTAGCGCGTTACTCTACGAGCAGTACTTC. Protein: CASSRGTSALLYEQYF.

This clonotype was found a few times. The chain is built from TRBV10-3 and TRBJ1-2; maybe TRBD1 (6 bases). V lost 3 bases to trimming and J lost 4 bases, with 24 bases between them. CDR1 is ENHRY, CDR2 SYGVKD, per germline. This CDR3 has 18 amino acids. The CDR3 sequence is CAISDPRTDRDTRYGYTF. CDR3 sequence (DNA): TGTGCCATCAGTGACCCTAGAACCGACCGGGACACCCGCTATGGCTACACCTTC.

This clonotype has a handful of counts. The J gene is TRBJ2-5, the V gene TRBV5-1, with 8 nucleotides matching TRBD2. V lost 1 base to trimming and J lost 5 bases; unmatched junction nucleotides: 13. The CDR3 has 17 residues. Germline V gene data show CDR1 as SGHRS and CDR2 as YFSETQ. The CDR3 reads CASSLLKTSVPAETQYF. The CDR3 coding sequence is TGCGCCAGCAGCTTGTTAAAGACTAGCGTTCCTGCGGAGACCCAGTACTTC.

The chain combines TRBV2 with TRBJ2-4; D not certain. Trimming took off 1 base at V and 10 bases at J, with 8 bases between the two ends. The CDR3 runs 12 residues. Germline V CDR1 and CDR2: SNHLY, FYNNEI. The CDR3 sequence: CASSEVGWIQYF. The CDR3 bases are TGTGCCAGCAGTGAAGTTGGATGGATTCAGTACTTC.

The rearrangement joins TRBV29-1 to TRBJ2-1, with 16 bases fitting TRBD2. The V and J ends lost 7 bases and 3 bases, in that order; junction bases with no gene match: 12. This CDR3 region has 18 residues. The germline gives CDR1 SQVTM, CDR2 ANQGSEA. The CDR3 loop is CSDQTGTSGRDFYNEQFF. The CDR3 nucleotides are TGCAGCGACCAAACAGGGACTAGCGGGAGGGATTTCTACAATGAGCAGTTCTTC.

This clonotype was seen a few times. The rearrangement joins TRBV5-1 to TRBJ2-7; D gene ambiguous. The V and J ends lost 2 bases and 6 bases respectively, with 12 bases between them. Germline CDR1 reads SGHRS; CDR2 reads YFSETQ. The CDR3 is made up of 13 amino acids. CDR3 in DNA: TGCGCCAGCAGCTTCCGGACCGTTTCCGAGCAGTACTTC. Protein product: CASSFRTVSEQYF.

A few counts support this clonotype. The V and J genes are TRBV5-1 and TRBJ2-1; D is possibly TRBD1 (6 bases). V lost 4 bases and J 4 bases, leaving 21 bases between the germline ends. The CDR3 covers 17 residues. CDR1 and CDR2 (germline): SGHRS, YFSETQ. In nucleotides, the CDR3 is TGCGCCAGCAGCAGGGGGAGTTGGGCGGACTTTTACAATGAGCAGTTCTTC. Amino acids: CASSRGSWADFYNEQFF.

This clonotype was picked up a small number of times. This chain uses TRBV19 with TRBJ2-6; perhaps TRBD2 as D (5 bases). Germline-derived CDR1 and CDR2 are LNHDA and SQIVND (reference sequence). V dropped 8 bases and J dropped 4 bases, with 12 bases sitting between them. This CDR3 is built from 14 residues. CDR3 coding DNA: TGTGCCAGTTCCCGGGGTGGAGGGGCCAACGTCCTGACTTTC. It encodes CASSRGGGANVLTF.

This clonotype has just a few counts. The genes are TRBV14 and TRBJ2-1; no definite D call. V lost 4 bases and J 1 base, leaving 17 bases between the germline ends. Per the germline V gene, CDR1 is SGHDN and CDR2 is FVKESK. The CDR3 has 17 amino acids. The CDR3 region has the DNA TGTGCCAGCAGCCCTTTCTTCTTGCAGTATTCCTACAATGAGCAGTTCTTC. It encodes CASSPFFLQYSYNEQFF.

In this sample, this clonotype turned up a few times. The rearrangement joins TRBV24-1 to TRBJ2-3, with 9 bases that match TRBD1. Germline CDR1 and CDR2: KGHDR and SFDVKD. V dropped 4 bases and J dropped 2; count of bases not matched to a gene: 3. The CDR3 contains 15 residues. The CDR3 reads CATSEGQGITDTQYF. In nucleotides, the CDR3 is TGTGCCACCAGTGAGGGACAGGGTATCACAGATACGCAGTATTTT.

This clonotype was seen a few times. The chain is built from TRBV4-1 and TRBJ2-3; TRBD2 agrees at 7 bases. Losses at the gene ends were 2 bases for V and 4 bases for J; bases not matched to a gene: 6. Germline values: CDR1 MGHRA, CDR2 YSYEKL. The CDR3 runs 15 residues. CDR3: CASSQPTSSSDTQYF. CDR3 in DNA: TGCGCCAGCAGCCAACCGACTAGCTCCTCAGATACGCAGTATTTT.

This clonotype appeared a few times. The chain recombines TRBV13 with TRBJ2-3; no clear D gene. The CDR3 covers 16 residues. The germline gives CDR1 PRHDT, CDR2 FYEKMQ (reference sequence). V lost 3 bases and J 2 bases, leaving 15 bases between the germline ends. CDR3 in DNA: TGTGCCAGCAGCTTGGCCCCTCTACCGGTCACAGATACGCAGTATTTT. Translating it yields CASSLAPLPVTDTQYF.

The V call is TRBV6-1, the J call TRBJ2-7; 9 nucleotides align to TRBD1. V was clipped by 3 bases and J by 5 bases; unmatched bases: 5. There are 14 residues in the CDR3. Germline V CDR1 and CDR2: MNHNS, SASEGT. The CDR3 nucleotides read TGTGCCAGCAGTGACTGGACAGGGGAAGACGAGCAGTACTTC. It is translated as CASSDWTGEDEQYF.

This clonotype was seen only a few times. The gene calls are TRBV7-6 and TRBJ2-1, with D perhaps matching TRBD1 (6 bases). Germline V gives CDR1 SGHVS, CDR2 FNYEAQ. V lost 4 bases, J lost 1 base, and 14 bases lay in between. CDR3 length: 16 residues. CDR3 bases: TGTGCCAGCAGCTCCATCAGGGGCCCATCCTACAATGAGCAGTTCTTC. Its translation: CASSSIRGPSYNEQFF. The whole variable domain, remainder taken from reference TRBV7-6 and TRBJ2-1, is GAGVSQSPRYKVTKRGQDVALRCDPISGHVSLYWYRQALGQGPEFLTYFNYEAQQDKSGLPNDRFSAERPEGSISTLTIQRTEQRDSAMYRCASSSIRGPSYNEQFFGPGTRLTVL.

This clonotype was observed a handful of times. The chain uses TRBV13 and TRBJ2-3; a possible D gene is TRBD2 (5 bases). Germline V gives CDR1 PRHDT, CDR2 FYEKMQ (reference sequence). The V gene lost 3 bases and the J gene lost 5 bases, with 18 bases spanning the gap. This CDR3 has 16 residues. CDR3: CASSFLDRRNVDTQYF. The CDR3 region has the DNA TGTGCCAGCAGCTTCCTAGACCGGAGGAATGTAGATACGCAGTATTTT.

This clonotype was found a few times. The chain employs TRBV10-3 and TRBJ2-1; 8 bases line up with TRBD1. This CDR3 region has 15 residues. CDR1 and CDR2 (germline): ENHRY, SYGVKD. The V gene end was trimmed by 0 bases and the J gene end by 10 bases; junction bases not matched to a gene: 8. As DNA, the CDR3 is TGTGCCATCAGTGAGTCCGCCGGACAGGGCGGGGAGCAGTTCTTC. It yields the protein CAISESAGQGGEQFF.

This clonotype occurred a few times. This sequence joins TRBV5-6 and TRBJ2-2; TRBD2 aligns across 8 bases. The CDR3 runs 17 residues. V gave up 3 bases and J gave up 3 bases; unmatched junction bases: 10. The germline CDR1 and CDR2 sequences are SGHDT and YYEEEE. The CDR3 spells CASSSLRSGGYTGELFF. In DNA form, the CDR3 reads TGTGCCAGCAGCTCCCTTCGCAGCGGGGGATACACCGGGGAGCTGTTTTTT.